Below, 6 T cell receptor beta chains from the same sample are listed, as sequenced in a study of blood T cell repertoires in COVID-19. Some clones are missing from TCRdb's copy, which holds only in-frame ones; the method was immunoSEQ multiplex PCR. Among around 100,000 clones listed, approximately 89% were seen once. Input material: peripheral blood. The receptors were sampled from a human donor with active COVID-19. The donor label of this sample is uncertain.

CDR3 sequence: CASSLPLAGLPYNEQFF. CDR3 DNA sequence: TGTGCCAGCAGCTTACCGCTAGCGGGGTTACCCTACAATGAGCAGTTCTTC. This chain uses TRBV11-2 with TRBJ2-1; 9 nucleotides match TRBD2. Germline V gives CDR1 SGHAT, CDR2 FQNNGV. The CDR3 has 17 amino acids. V gave up 2 bases and J gave up 2 bases; unmatched junction bases: 7.

The rearrangement joins TRBV7-3 to TRBJ1-2; possible D gene TRBD1, 6 bases. The V gene lost 3 bases and the J gene lost 6 bases, with 11 bases spanning the gap. Germline V gene sequence: CDR1 SGHTA, CDR2 FQGTGA. The CDR3 spans 13 residues. The CDR3 loop is CASSFRQADGYTF. The CDR3 region has the DNA TGTGCCAGCAGCTTCCGACAGGCTGATGGCTACACCTTC. Filled out from reference TRBV7-3 and TRBJ1-2, the complete variable domain reads GAGVSQTPSNKVTEKGKYVELRCDPISGHTALYWYRQSLGQGPEFLIYFQGTGAADDSGLPNDRFFAVRPEGSVSTLKIQRTERGDSAVYLCASSFRQADGYTFGSGTRLTVV.

In this sample, this clone turned up once. The chain employs TRBV28 and TRBJ1-3; possible D gene TRBD1, 5 bases. The CDR3 spans 14 residues. Germline V lookup: CDR1 MDHEN, CDR2 SYDVKM. V lost 5 bases and J 3 bases, leaving 11 bases between the germline ends. CDR3 in DNA: TGTGCCAGCAGTCCCCGGACACATGGAAACACCATATATTTT. Encoded protein: CASSPRTHGNTIYF.

The V call is TRBV29-1, the J call TRBJ2-5; D uncertain. Germline loops: CDR1 SQVTM, CDR2 ANQGSEA. CDR3 size: 13 residues. Trimming pared 6 bases from V and 2 bases from J, leaving 13 bases between. The CDR3, as DNA: TGCAGCGTCAGGATTGGTGGACAAGAGACCCAGTACTTC. Residues: CSVRIGGQETQYF. The whole variable domain, filled in from reference TRBV29-1 and TRBJ2-5, reads SAVISQKPSRDICQRGTSLTIQCQVDSQVTMMFWYRQQPGQSLTLIATANQGSEATYESGFVIDKFPISRPNLTFSTLTVSNMSPEDSSIYLCSVRIGGQETQYFGPGTRLLVL.

The rearrangement uses TRBV3-1 (or the pseudogene TRBV3-2) and TRBJ2-7; D uncertain. Germline V gene sequence: CDR1 LGHDT, CDR2 YNNKEL (reference sequence). Trimming cost V 0 bases and J 6 bases, with 12 bases left between them. The CDR3 loop spans 14 amino acids. For the CDR3, the DNA is TGTGCCAGCAGCCAAGATACTGTTCCCGGCGAGCAGTACTTC. It specifies CASSQDTVPGEQYF.

The chain is built from TRBV5-4 and TRBJ2-3, with TRBD1 identical over 12 bases. This CDR3 has 15 residues. Germline trimming cut 4 bases from V and 6 bases from J; bases unmatched to any gene: 6. Germline loops: CDR1 SGHNT, CDR2 YYREEE (reference sequence). In nucleotides, the CDR3 is TGTGCCAGCAGCCCGCCGGGACAGGGGGCTGATACGCAGTATTTT. Translated: CASSPPGQGADTQYF.